Presented here are 29 T cell receptor beta chains from one specimen sequenced in a study of T-cell memory formation after mild COVID-19. TCRdb used MiXCR to reprocess the 5' RACE reads, holding one entry per CDR3 protein. The sample has 350,000 to 500,000 distinct CDR3 sequences, about 19% seen once. Material for sequencing was PBMCs or a T cell subset sorted from them (not recorded which). All receptors derive from an adult woman who had mild COVID-19 (a few samples of this study predate the infection). Cell type and time point are not known.

V usage is TRBV28 and J usage is TRBJ2-1, with D perhaps TRBD2 (5 bases). Germline V gene lookup returns CDR1 MDHEN and CDR2 SYDVKM. The CDR3 extends over 17 amino acids. V was shortened by 3 bases and J by 3 bases, with 18 bases between the two germline ends. DNA for the CDR3: TGTGCCAGCAGTTTGGCGGGTGGCGGGCGCGACTACAATGAGCAGTTCTTC. It specifies CASSLAGGGRDYNEQFF. The full variable domain, completed using reference TRBV28 and TRBJ2-1, is DVKVTQSSRYLVKRTGEKVFLECVQDMDHENMFWYRQDPGLGLRLIYFSYDVKMKEKGDIPEGYSVSREKKERFSLILESASTNQTSMYLCASSLAGGGRDYNEQFFGPGTRLTVL.

Here the CDR3 DNA reads TGTGCCAGCATGGCGGGAGGGCCCCTCAATGAGCAGTTCTTC. Amino acids: CASMAGGPLNEQFF. The J gene is TRBJ2-1, the V gene TRBV2; TRBD2 matches at 9 bases. The length of the CDR3 is 14 residues. CDR1 and CDR2 from the germline V gene are SNHLY and FYNNEI. The V and J ends lost 7 bases and 6 bases, in that order; junction bases with no gene match: 7.

This clonotype turned up a few times. This chain uses TRBV24-1 with TRBJ2-5; D not resolved. Trimming removed 7 bases from V and 2 bases from J, with 13 bases in between. The CDR3 is 14 amino acids. Germline V gene sequence: CDR1 KGHDR, CDR2 SFDVKD. In DNA form, the CDR3 reads TGTGCCACCAGAGGTCCGGCAGTTCAAGAGACCCAGTACTTC. It yields the protein CATRGPAVQETQYF.

The J gene is TRBJ2-1, the V gene TRBV20-1, with D perhaps matching TRBD1 or TRBD2 (5 bases each). This CDR3 is built from 16 residues. Deletions cut 0 bases from V and 3 bases from J, with 15 bases between. From germline, CDR1 is DFQATT and CDR2 SNEGSKA (reference sequence). The CDR3 coding sequence is TGCAGTGCTAGAGACTCGGGACCGAGAATCTACAATGAGCAGTTCTTC. This gives the protein CSARDSGPRIYNEQFF.

The V call is TRBV18, the J call TRBJ1-1; no clear D. The CDR3 is 14 residues long. With 8 bases removed from V and 2 bases from J, the gap between germline ends came to 15 bases. Looked up from germline, CDR1 is KGHSH and CDR2 is LQKENI. CDR3 nucleotides: TGTGCCAGCGCATCGGCCCCCGATAACACTGAAGCTTTCTTT. Its translation: CASASAPDNTEAFF.

This clonotype has only a few counts. This chain links TRBV24-1 with TRBJ2-1; 9 bases line up with TRBD2. The J segment lost 9 bases and the V segment lost 12 bases, leaving 11 bases of the junction unmatched. Germline-derived CDR1 and CDR2 are KGHDR and SFDVKD. The CDR3 has 13 residues. The CDR3 DNA reads as TGTGCCTCTCAGGCGGGGGGGCCTGGTGAGCAGTTCTTC. Amino acids: CASQAGGPGEQFF.

The chain employs TRBV4-1 and TRBJ1-2, with 9 nucleotides matching TRBD1. There are 15 residues in the CDR3. Germline CDR1 MGHRA, CDR2 YSYEKL. The J segment lost 5 bases and the V segment lost 4 bases, leaving 8 bases of the junction unmatched. CDR3 DNA sequence: TGCGCCAGCAGCCCACCGGGACAGGGAATTTATGGCTACACCTTC. It specifies CASSPPGQGIYGYTF.

The rearrangement uses TRBV19 and TRBJ1-1; the D is unclear. Trimming took 6 bases from V and 0 from J, leaving 14 bases between them. Germline V gives CDR1 LNHDA, CDR2 SQIVND (reference sequence). The CDR3 is made up of 15 amino acids. The CDR3 reads CASSPSGNMNTEAFF. DNA of the CDR3: TGTGCCAGTAGCCCTTCAGGTAACATGAACACTGAAGCTTTCTTT.

In this sample, this clonotype turned up many times. CDR3 protein: CASSGAGTQYF. CDR3 DNA: TGTGCCAGCAGCGGGGCGGGGACCCAGTACTTC. V usage is TRBV25-1 and J usage is TRBJ2-5; either TRBD1 or TRBD2 may fit D (5 bases each). V was clipped by 6 bases and J by 7 bases, with 9 bases between them. CDR3 length: 11 amino acids. Germline V gene sequence: CDR1 MGHDK, CDR2 SYGVNS.

This clonotype was seen only a few times. This chain uses TRBV7-9 with TRBJ2-3; D not certain. Trimming took 6 bases from V and 5 from J, leaving 6 bases between them. This CDR3 is built from 11 residues. CDR1 and CDR2 (germline): SEHNR, FQNEAQ (reference sequence). This CDR3 reads CASRIQDTQYF. CDR3 nucleotide sequence: TGTGCCAGCAGGATTCAAGATACGCAGTATTTT.

This clonotype was detected ten times or more. The chain uses TRBV4-1 and TRBJ2-7; possibly TRBD1 for D (7 bases). The CDR3 extends over 15 amino acids. Germline V gene lookup returns CDR1 MGHRA and CDR2 YSYEKL. V gave up 4 bases and J gave up 0 bases, with 13 bases separating them. CDR3 residues: CASSPRGVPSYEQYF. CDR3 bases: TGCGCCAGCAGCCCCAGGGGGGTCCCCTCCTACGAGCAGTACTTC.

This chain uses TRBV13 with TRBJ2-7, with a weak D call TRBD1 (6 bases). Trimming stripped 3 bases from V and 4 bases from J, with 13 bases between. Germline loops: CDR1 PRHDT, CDR2 FYEKMQ (reference sequence). The CDR3 is 14 amino acids. CDR3 DNA: TGTGCCAGCAGCTTGATGGGCAGGGGTTACGAGCAGTACTTC. It specifies CASSLMGRGYEQYF.

In this sample, this clonotype turned up a few times. The V call is TRBV12-3 or TRBV12-4, the J call TRBJ1-5, with D hard to call. Between the trimmed V and J ends, which lost 2 bases and 4 bases, there was a span of 9 bases. The CDR3 extends over 14 amino acids. CDR3 nucleotide sequence: TGTGCCAGCAGTTTATCGGCAGCTAATCAGCCCCAGCATTTT. Encoded protein: CASSLSAANQPQHF.

A few counts support this clonotype. The chain combines TRBV20-1 with TRBJ1-1; unclear D gene. This CDR3 has 14 residues. The V end lost 6 bases, the J end lost 1 base, and 15 bases lay between the germline ends. Germline V lookup: CDR1 DFQATT, CDR2 SNEGSKA (reference sequence). DNA for the CDR3: TGCAGTGCCTTTCGGGCGACGGAGAACACTGAAGCTTTCTTT. Amino acid sequence: CSAFRATENTEAFF.

This clonotype was found a few times. The genes are TRBV11-2 and TRBJ2-7; 14 bases map to TRBD2. V was pared by 1 base and J by 3 bases, with 5 bases of the junction left unmatched. Germline V CDR1 and CDR2: SGHAT, FQNNGV. The CDR3 spans 17 residues. The CDR3 region has the DNA TGTGCCAGCAGCTTAGGGAGGACTAGCGGGAGGTTCTACGAGCAGTACTTC. It codes for CASSLGRTSGRFYEQYF.

In nucleotides, the CDR3 is TGTGCCTGGAGTCCCGGGACAAATAGCAATCAGCCCCAGCATTTT. Amino acids: CAWSPGTNSNQPQHF. This chain uses TRBV30 with TRBJ1-5; D is possibly TRBD1 (6 bases). This CDR3 spans 15 amino acids. Trimming stripped 2 bases from V and 0 bases from J, with 11 bases between. Looked up from germline, CDR1 is GTSNPN and CDR2 is SVGIG (reference sequence).

This clonotype was seen repeatedly, ten times or more. The chain is built from TRBV7-2 and TRBJ1-1; no clear D. V was pared by 1 base and J by 1 base, with 4 bases between. CDR3 length: 13 residues. Germline V gene data show CDR1 as SGHTA and CDR2 as FQGNSA. In DNA form, the CDR3 reads TGTGCCAGCAGCTTAGGCCGGAACACTGAAGCTTTCTTT. This translates into CASSLGRNTEAFF.

The chain recombines TRBV9 with TRBJ1-1; possible D gene TRBD1, 5 bases. Trimming removed 0 bases at V and 5 bases at J, with 11 bases between. This CDR3 contains 14 residues. Germline CDR1 SGDLS, CDR2 YYNGEE. CDR3 coding DNA: TGTGCCAGCAGCGTAGCTTCGGGGGGTACTGAAGCTTTCTTT. Its translation: CASSVASGGTEAFF.

The chain couples TRBV6-5 to TRBJ1-2; tentatively, D is TRBD1 (6 bases). V dropped 5 bases and J dropped 3 bases, with 25 bases sitting between them. The CDR3 is 18 residues long. Germline V gives CDR1 MNHEY, CDR2 SVGAGI. The CDR3 spells CASSETPGDYRVDYGYTF. CDR3 DNA: TGTGCCAGCAGTGAAACCCCCGGCGATTACAGGGTCGACTATGGCTACACCTTC.

In this sample, this clonotype turned up a few times. The V and J genes are TRBV7-3 and TRBJ2-3; 12 bases map to TRBD2. The CDR3 totals 17 residues. Germline CDR1 is SGHTA and CDR2 is FQGTGA. Trimming at V came to 2 bases and at J to 7 bases, leaving 10 bases not matched to a gene. DNA of the CDR3: TGTGCCAGCAGCTTACAGGGTCTAGCGGGAGGGAAATATACGCAGTATTTT. Translated, it gives CASSLQGLAGGKYTQYF.

This chain uses TRBV7-9 with TRBJ1-1; 8 bases are a match to TRBD1. This CDR3 has 15 amino acids. The J segment lost 0 bases and the V segment lost 4 bases, leaving 4 bases of the junction unmatched. CDR1 SEHNR and CDR2 FQNEAQ come from the germline V gene (reference sequence). CDR3 bases: TGTGCCAGCAGCTCCTGGACAGGGTTGAACACTGAAGCTTTCTTT. Translation: CASSSWTGLNTEAFF.

This chain uses TRBV3-1 with TRBJ2-7; D ambiguous. CDR3 length: 17 amino acids. V dropped 0 bases and J dropped 1 base, with 16 bases sitting between them. The germline CDR1 and CDR2 sequences are LGHDT and YNNKEL (reference sequence). CDR3 DNA sequence: TGTGCCAGCAGCCAAGATCTTCGGCAGGCCAATTCCTACGAGCAGTACTTC. Residues: CASSQDLRQANSYEQYF.

The chain combines TRBV12-3 or TRBV12-4 with TRBJ1-1, with D maybe TRBD1 (5 bases). The V end was cut by 1 base, the J end by 5 bases, with 14 bases between. The length of the CDR3 is 15 residues. CDR3 sequence reads: CASSLGDGRGTEAFF. The DNA for the CDR3 is TGTGCCAGCAGTTTAGGGGACGGGAGGGGAACTGAAGCTTTCTTT.

This chain uses TRBV20-1 with TRBJ2-1, with TRBD2 matching 11 bases. The CDR3 consists of 15 residues. The junction had 11 bases not matched to a gene; V was cut back by 3 bases and J by 10 bases. Germline loops: CDR1 DFQATT, CDR2 SNEGSKA (reference sequence). CDR3 bases: TGCAGTGCTAGTACTCTAGCGGGGGGCTCGGCAGAGCAGTTCTTC. Protein: CSASTLAGGSAEQFF.

There are a few counts of this clonotype. V gene TRBV12-3 or TRBV12-4 combines with J gene TRBJ1-1; possibly TRBD1 for D (5 bases). This CDR3 comprises 15 residues. With 1 base removed from V and 6 bases from J, the gap between germline ends came to 15 bases. The CDR3 DNA is TGTGCCAGCAGTTTAGGGTCTACACGCAGGGCTGAAGCTTTCTTT. It translates to CASSLGSTRRAEAFF.

The table lists this clonotype with a few counts. This chain joins TRBV5-1 and TRBJ2-5; 7 bases line up with TRBD2. Looked up from germline, CDR1 is SGHRS and CDR2 is YFSETQ. Unmatched junction bases numbered 6, after V lost 4 bases and J lost 0 bases. There are 15 residues in the CDR3. The CDR3 is CASSPLTSDQETQYF. CDR3 nucleotides: TGCGCCAGCAGCCCCCTCACTAGCGACCAAGAGACCCAGTACTTC.

This chain connects TRBV20-1 to TRBJ1-5, with a weak D call TRBD1 (6 bases). The CDR3 contains 13 residues. Germline assignment: CDR1 DFQATT and CDR2 SNEGSKA (reference sequence). V gave up 4 bases and J gave up 4 bases, with 11 bases separating them. The chain's CDR3 is CSATPDSNQPQHF. The CDR3, as DNA: TGCAGTGCTACCCCGGACAGTAATCAGCCCCAGCATTTT.

This clonotype was detected only a few times. The chain employs TRBV7-3 and TRBJ2-1; 10 nucleotides align to TRBD1. Germline CDR1 SGHTA, CDR2 FQGTGA. The CDR3 is made up of 15 amino acids. V lost 5 bases and J lost 4; bases outside the gene matches: 5. The DNA of the CDR3 is TGTGCCAGCAGCGGACAGGGGGGGCTTTACAATGAGCAGTTCTTC. Translating it yields CASSGQGGLYNEQFF. Based on the CDR3 plus reference TRBV7-3 and TRBJ2-1, the full variable domain is GAGVSQTPSNKVTEKGKYVELRCDPISGHTALYWYRQSLGQGPEFLIYFQGTGAADDSGLPNDRFFAVRPEGSVSTLKIQRTERGDSAVYLCASSGQGGLYNEQFFGPGTRLTVL.

In this sample, this clonotype turned up a few times. The chain recombines TRBV7-2 with TRBJ2-7, with D possibly TRBD2 on 5 matching bases. The V and J ends lost 5 bases and 4 bases respectively, with 12 bases between them. The germline CDR1 and CDR2 sequences are SGHTA and FQGNSA. This CDR3 contains 13 residues. The CDR3 reads CASSHDYGYEQYF. In DNA, the CDR3 is TGTGCCAGCAGCCACGACTACGGATACGAGCAGTACTTC. Complete variable domain (other parts from reference TRBV7-2 and TRBJ2-7): GAGVSQSPSNKVTEKGKDVELRCDPISGHTALYWYRQSLGQGLEFLIYFQGNSAPDKSGLPSDRFSAERTGGSVSTLTIQRTQQEDSAVYLCASSHDYGYEQYFGPGTRLTVT.